This T cell receptor (beta chain) was identified during a study of shared clonotypes between healthy human individuals. The authors ran the assay at deep level. TCRdb keeps only in-frame clones here, not all; method: immunoSEQ multiplex PCR. The data hold fewer than 600,000 clones, with roughly three quarters observed a single time. Donors, without exception, were Caucasian adults residing in Nashville, Tennessee. Genomic DNA of unsorted samples came from some 90 million PBMCs. Study observations and caveats: Sampling involved blood alone; tissue repertoires likely differ.

A remark on this clone: Its specificity is unknown.

From germline, CDR1 is LNHDA and CDR2 SQIVND (reference sequence). V lost 1 base to trimming and J lost 6 bases, with 10 bases between them. This CDR3 contains 13 residues. The V gene is TRBV19, the J gene TRBJ2-7; D perhaps matches TRBD1 (6 bases). The clonotype originates from a middle-aged woman in good health. Some clones in this sample may be carry-over from other donors' samples. Sequencing was carried out using PBMCs. The CDR3 loop is CASSIGQGREQYF. DNA for the CDR3: TGTGCCAGTAGTATAGGGCAGGGGCGCGAGCAGTACTTC.